The T cell receptor beta chain under discussion was sequenced for a study of T-cell reconstitution after alpha-beta-depleted transplantation in children. Construction of the TCRbeta library involved unique molecular identifiers. TCRdb reprocessed the PCR reads with MiXCR, giving one entry per CDR3 protein. This sample has roughly 400,000 distinct CDR3 sequences, with roughly 43% found just once. Remarks on this clonotype: No antigen is known for it.

The CDR3 consists of 15 residues. Trimming removed 5 bases from V and 3 bases from J; junction bases left unmatched: 6. Findings and caveats of the study: T-cell numbers and diversity one year post-transplant derived largely from freshly generated T cells. As was reported, about two months after transplant, alpha-beta T cells came from several hundred expanded graft clones.

The source material was PBMCs, sampled before TCRalphabeta/CD19-depleted stem cell transplant. The gene calls are TRBV12-3 or TRBV12-4 and TRBJ2-1, with TRBD2 identical over 8 bases. This clonotype originated in a girl aged 2-10 years with aplastic anemia, due to receive a stem cell transplant. CDR3 protein: CASSRPAGGYNEQFF. The DNA of the CDR3 is TGTGCCAGCAGTCGTCCCGCGGGGGGCTACAATGAGCAGTTCTTC.